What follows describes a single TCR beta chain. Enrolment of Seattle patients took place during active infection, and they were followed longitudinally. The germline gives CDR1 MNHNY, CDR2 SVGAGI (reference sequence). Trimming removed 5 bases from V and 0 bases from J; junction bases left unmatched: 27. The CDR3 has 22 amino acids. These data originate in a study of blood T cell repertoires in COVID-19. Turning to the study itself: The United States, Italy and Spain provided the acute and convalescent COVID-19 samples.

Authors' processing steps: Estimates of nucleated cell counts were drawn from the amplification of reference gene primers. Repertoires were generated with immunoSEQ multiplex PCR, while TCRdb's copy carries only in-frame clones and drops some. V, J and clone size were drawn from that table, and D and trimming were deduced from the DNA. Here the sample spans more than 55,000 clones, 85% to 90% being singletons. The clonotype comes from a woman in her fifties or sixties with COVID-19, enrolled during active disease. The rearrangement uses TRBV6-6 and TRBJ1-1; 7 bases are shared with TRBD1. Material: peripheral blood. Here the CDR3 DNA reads TGTGCCAGCAGTCCAGAGCGGTGGAGGGGGCCGCTGCCAGGGCTGATGAACACTGAAGCTTTCTTT. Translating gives CASSPERWRGPLPGLMNTEAFF.